A single sample is the source of the 4 T cell receptor beta chains below, sequenced in a study of CD8+ T cells in alopecia areata. Extracted RNA was reverse transcribed into cDNA, the sequencing template. Produced via immunoSEQ multiplex PCR; TCRdb's table is partial and in-frame only. Of over 90,000 clones detected, 45% to 60% appear once; the ten largest clones hold about 9%. Sequencing was carried out using CD4+ T cells sorted from blood. The receptors were sampled from a human donor in good health.

The CDR3 protein is CASGTSATDTQYF. CDR3 DNA: TGTGCCTCGGGGACTAGCGCCACAGATACGCAGTATTTT. V and J are TRBV10-3 and TRBJ2-3; 10 bases match TRBD2. The V and J ends lost 11 bases and 2 bases, in that order; junction bases with no gene match: 4. CDR1 and CDR2 from the germline V gene are ENHRY and SYGVKD. The CDR3 is 13 residues long.

V is TRBV30 and J is TRBJ2-3; no firm D call. The CDR3 is made up of 11 amino acids. Looked up from germline, CDR1 is GTSNPN and CDR2 is SVGIG (reference sequence). V shed 0 bases and J shed 7 bases, with 5 bases lying between them. The CDR3 spells CAWSVSHTQYF. DNA for the CDR3: TGTGCCTGGAGTGTTAGCCATACGCAGTATTTT.

V and J are TRBV5-1 and TRBJ1-2; 8 bases agree with TRBD1. J gave up 4 bases and V 5 bases, and 7 bases lay outside the gene matches. Germline loops: CDR1 SGHRS, CDR2 YFSETQ. CDR3 length equals 14 residues. In DNA, the CDR3 is TGCGCCAGCAGACAAGCAGGGGGCCTCTATGGCTACACCTTC. This codes for CASRQAGGLYGYTF.

The chain employs TRBV11-1 and TRBJ2-5, with 8 bases identical to TRBD1. CDR1 and CDR2 (germline): SGHAT, FQDESV (reference sequence). V shed 5 bases, J shed 5 bases, and the junction held 13 bases outside the gene matches. This CDR3 has 16 residues. The CDR3, as DNA: TGTGCCAGCAGCCTTCGGACAGGGCCCCAGAGTGAGACCCAGTACTTC. Its protein product is CASSLRTGPQSETQYF.